What follows is one TCR beta chain and its context. The V gene's germline CDR1 is SGHDN and CDR2 FVKESK. V dropped 2 bases and J dropped 7; count of bases not matched to a gene: 7. The CDR3 is made up of 16 amino acids. This entry comes from a study of blood T cell repertoires in COVID-19. Across the whole study: COVID-19 samples collected from the United States, Italy and Spain covered acute and convalescent phases. PBMCs, B-cell-depleted T cells, or T cells were the source of the cDNA or gDNA that made up the material.

The data were produced by immunoSEQ multiplex PCR, yet TCRdb's version contains in-frame clones alone and is incomplete. The data contain 250,000 to 300,000 clones, about four fifths of them singletons. Sequenced input: peripheral blood. This rearrangement joins TRBV14 to TRBJ2-7; 14 positions match TRBD2. This clonotype was obtained from a woman in her late teens or twenties with acute or convalescent COVID-19. CDR3 DNA sequence: TGTGCCAGCAGCCAAAGGGGACTAGCGGGAGTTTGGGAGCAGTACTTC. Protein sequence: CASSQRGLAGVWEQYF. The full variable domain, in which reference TRBV14 and TRBJ2-7 provide the parts outside the CDR3, is EAGVTQFPSHSVIEKGQTVTLRCDPISGHDNLYWYRRVMGKEIKFLLHFVKESKQDESGMPNNRFLAERTGGTYSTLKVQPAELEDSGVYFCASSQRGLAGVWEQYFGPGTRLTVT.